One and the same sample provided the 23 T cell receptor beta chains below, sequenced in a study of T cells in Graves' hyperthyroidism and ophthalmopathy. Amplification yielded TCR beta CDR3 regions, with RNA transcripts as the source. TCR CDR3 underwent first-round RT-PCR with the HTBI primer set. TCRdb analysed the multiplex PCR reads with MiXCR anew, one entry per CDR3 protein. The sample comprises 130,000 to 150,000 distinct CDR3 sequences, 22% of which are singletons, and about 70% rests with the top ten. The sequenced material came from blood. The receptors were sampled from a woman aged 50 to 65 with Graves' hyperthyroidism that later progressed to Graves' ophthalmopathy.

This chain connects TRBV27 to TRBJ1-6; D gene ambiguous. Per germline, CDR1 MNHEY and CDR2 SMNVEV (reference sequence). The CDR3 spans 14 residues. The ends were cut back, 9 bases at V and 7 bases at J, with 16 bases in the middle. CDR3 bases: TGTGCCAGTGGGCTTTGGGGTACGAATTCACCCCTCCACTTT. Amino acid sequence: CASGLWGTNSPLHF.

This clonotype has only one observation. The V call is TRBV3-1, the J call TRBJ1-1; maybe TRBD1 (5 bases). V lost 5 bases to trimming and J lost 8 bases, with 12 bases between them. Germline CDR1 and CDR2: LGHDT and YNNKEL (reference sequence). The CDR3 is 12 amino acids. In nucleotides, the CDR3 is TGTGCCAGCAGCACCTTCGACAGCGAAGCTTTCTTT. Amino acid sequence: CASSTFDSEAFF. Full variable domain (rest looked up from reference TRBV3-1 and TRBJ1-1): DTAVSQTPKYLVTQMGNDKSIKCEQNLGHDTMYWYKQDSKKFLKIMFSYNNKELIINETVPNRFSPKSPDKAHLNLHINSLELGDSAVYFCASSTFDSEAFFGQGTRLTVV.

V is TRBV12-5 and J is TRBJ1-1; D unclear. V gave up 7 bases and J gave up 3 bases, with 15 bases separating them. The CDR3 is made up of 14 amino acids. Germline CDR1 is LGHNT and CDR2 is FRNRAP. In DNA form, the CDR3 reads TGTGCTAGTGCCACGGGGAGTTTTGACACTGAAGCTTTCTTT. As protein: CASATGSFDTEAFF.

The chain recombines TRBV6-1 with TRBJ1-5; TRBD1 agrees at 7 bases. Germline V gives CDR1 MNHNS, CDR2 SASEGT. With V trimmed by 7 bases and J by 0 bases, 12 bases remained unmatched. This CDR3 spans 17 amino acids. CDR3 in amino acids: CASNLQGTRLSNQPQHF. CDR3 sequence (DNA): TGTGCCAGCAACTTACAGGGGACTCGGCTTAGCAATCAGCCCCAGCATTTT.

This clonotype was observed at least ten times. V usage is TRBV9 and J usage is TRBJ1-1; 7 positions match TRBD1. The CDR3 is 15 amino acids. Germline CDR1 is SGDLS and CDR2 is YYNGEE. Trimming cost V 4 bases and J 3 bases; bases outside gene matches: 9. In nucleotides, the CDR3 is TGTGCCAGCAGCCCGATGACAGGGAGGGACACTGAAGCTTTCTTT. Amino acid sequence: CASSPMTGRDTEAFF.

This clonotype appeared a single time. V is TRBV11-3 and J is TRBJ2-7; TRBD2 matches 9 bases. This CDR3 region has 17 residues. V dropped 1 base and J dropped 2; count of bases not matched to a gene: 9. CDR1 is SGHNT, CDR2 YENEEA, per germline. The CDR3 loop reads CASSLGLAGTLPYEQYF. The CDR3 nucleotides are TGTGCCAGCAGCTTAGGGCTAGCGGGAACCCTCCCCTACGAGCAGTACTTC.

This clonotype came up many times. The chain has TRBV6-1 and TRBJ1-1, with 7 bases fitting TRBD1. Germline lookup yields CDR1 MNHNS and CDR2 SASEGT. The CDR3 runs 14 residues. V was clipped by 6 bases and J by 1 base; unmatched bases: 5. The CDR3 is CASREGAGNTEAFF. The CDR3, as DNA: TGTGCCAGCAGGGAGGGGGCGGGGAACACTGAAGCTTTCTTT.

The chain couples TRBV5-5 to TRBJ2-1, with 9 positions matching TRBD2. V trimming: 4 bases; J trimming: 12 bases; junction bases outside the gene matches: 11. CDR1 and CDR2 from the germline V gene are SGHKS and YYEKEE (reference sequence). The CDR3 consists of 14 residues. This chain's CDR3 is CASSPGGGRALQFF. DNA for the CDR3: TGTGCCAGCAGCCCCGGGGGCGGGAGGGCCTTGCAGTTCTTC.

This clonotype was seen repeatedly, ten times or more. V usage is TRBV5-1 and J usage is TRBJ2-1; 8 nucleotides line up with TRBD2. Per germline, CDR1 SGHRS and CDR2 YFSETQ. V lost 6 bases and J lost 2; bases outside the gene matches: 16. The CDR3 sequence is 18 residues long. The CDR3 nucleotides are TGCGCCAGCAAGCCGGAAGCGGGAGCACCCTCACCCTACAATGAGCAGTTCTTC. Protein sequence: CASKPEAGAPSPYNEQFF. Full variable domain (rest looked up from reference TRBV5-1 and TRBJ2-1): KAGVTQTPRYLIKTRGQQVTLSCSPISGHRSVSWYQQTPGQGLQFLFEYFSETQRNKGNFPGRFSGRQFSNSRSEMNVSTLELGDSALYLCASKPEAGAPSPYNEQFFGPGTRLTVL.

This clonotype was recorded many times. The CDR3 loop reads CASRDRGVSTDTQYF. CDR3 sequence (DNA): TGCGCCAGCAGGGATCGCGGGGTTAGCACAGATACGCAGTATTTT. The chain uses TRBV5-1 and TRBJ2-3, with a tentative D call TRBD2 (6 bases). Germline V gene sequence: CDR1 SGHRS, CDR2 YFSETQ. The CDR3 is 15 residues long. Trimming pared 5 bases from V and 0 bases from J, leaving 13 bases between.

There are many counts of this clonotype. The rearrangement links TRBV12-3 or TRBV12-4 to TRBJ1-5; D uncertain. The CDR3 sequence is 12 residues long. Deletions cut 3 bases from V and 4 bases from J, with 4 bases between. The DNA of the CDR3 is TGTGCCAGCAGTTTTGGAAATCAGCCCCAGCATTTT. It is translated as CASSFGNQPQHF.

In this sample, this clonotype turned up a few times. DNA for the CDR3: TGTGCCAGCAGCGGGACTAGCGGGAGAATCTACGAGCAGTACTTC. Its protein product is CASSGTSGRIYEQYF. The chain employs TRBV7-2 and TRBJ2-7; 14 bases line up with TRBD2. With V trimmed by 5 bases and J by 3 bases, 3 bases remained unmatched. The germline gives CDR1 SGHTA, CDR2 FQGNSA. The CDR3 is 15 residues long.

This clonotype has ten or more counts. This chain connects TRBV30 to TRBJ2-2; D not resolved. The CDR3 spans 13 residues. CDR1 is GTSNPN, CDR2 SVGIG, per germline (reference sequence). V was clipped by 3 bases and J by 7 bases, with 12 bases between them. CDR3 bases: TGTGCCTGGAGCCAACGGCGTTTCGGGGAGCTGTTTTTT. The encoded protein is CAWSQRRFGELFF.

A remark on this clonotype: A much bigger clone sits one base away, suggesting this may be a read error. The chain recombines TRBV7-9 with TRBJ2-1; possible D gene TRBD1, 6 bases. This CDR3 is built from 16 residues. The V end was cut by 8 bases, the J end by 9 bases, with 26 bases between. Looked up from germline, CDR1 is SEHNR and CDR2 is FQNEAQ (reference sequence). In DNA, the CDR3 is TGTGCCAGCGGCTCCGCCGGGTCGTTACTCAGGGGTGAGCAGTTCTTC. Translation: CASGSAGSLLRGEQFF.

This clonotype was counted many times. V is TRBV6-1 and J is TRBJ1-5; TRBD1 agrees at 7 bases. The CDR3 contains 13 residues. The junction had 7 bases not matched to a gene; V was cut back by 5 bases and J by 9 bases. The germline gives CDR1 MNHNS, CDR2 SASEGT. The DNA for the CDR3 is TGTGCCAGCAGTCGACAGGGTGATCGGCCCCAGCATTTT. Its protein is CASSRQGDRPQHF.

J is TRBJ2-7 and V is TRBV20-1; 11 bases match TRBD2. The ends lost 4 bases at V and 2 bases at J; junction bases unmatched: 16. This CDR3 comprises 18 residues. The germline V gene encodes CDR1 DFQATT and CDR2 SNEGSKA (reference sequence). Here the CDR3 reads CSATRRLAGGQITYEQYF. CDR3 in DNA: TGCAGTGCTACCCGCCGGCTAGCGGGGGGCCAAATTACCTACGAGCAGTACTTC.

This chain uses TRBV6-4 with TRBJ2-7, with TRBD2 identical over 8 bases. The CDR3 loop spans 14 amino acids. Germline V gene data show CDR1 as MRHNA and CDR2 as SNTAGT. The V and J ends lost 9 bases and 4 bases, in that order; junction bases with no gene match: 11. The CDR3 loop reads CARRERGPDYEQYF. The CDR3 DNA is TGTGCCAGGAGAGAGCGGGGGCCCGATTACGAGCAGTACTTC.

This clonotype has only a few counts. The chain is built from TRBV10-2 and TRBJ2-3, with D possibly matching TRBD1 (6 bases). The CDR3 is 14 amino acids. V lost 5 bases and J lost 2, with 11 bases in between. Germline CDR1 reads WSHSY; CDR2 reads SAAADI. CDR3 DNA: TGCGCCAGCAGTTTATTGGGGGCCACAGATACGCAGTATTTT. Its protein is CASSLLGATDTQYF.

This clonotype was seen a handful of times. This sequence joins TRBV2 and TRBJ1-1, with 9 bases aligning to TRBD1. The CDR3 totals 12 residues. The V segment lost 4 bases and the J segment 6 bases; nucleotides outside the gene matches: 0. CDR1 is SNHLY, CDR2 FYNNEI, per germline. CDR3 sequence reads: CASSGQGAEAFF. Written as DNA, the CDR3 is TGTGCCAGCAGTGGACAGGGGGCTGAAGCTTTCTTT.

This clonotype was counted at least ten times. The gene calls are TRBV11-2 and TRBJ2-5; 14 nucleotides match TRBD2. The CDR3 length is 16 residues. CDR1 is SGHAT and CDR2 is FQNNGV in the germline V gene. V shed 5 bases and J 7 bases; nucleotides not matched to a gene: 9. The DNA of the CDR3 is TGTGCCAGCAGCCCGCGGGGACTAGCGGGAGTAGGGACCCAGTACTTC. Protein product: CASSPRGLAGVGTQYF.

This chain connects TRBV7-9 to TRBJ2-5; D perhaps matches TRBD1 (7 bases). Germline CDR1 reads SEHNR; CDR2 reads FQNEAQ (reference sequence). Deletions cut 1 base from V and 0 bases from J, with 12 bases between. CDR3 size: 16 residues. CDR3: CASSLGRGEYQETQYF. CDR3 coding DNA: TGTGCCAGCAGCTTAGGCAGGGGGGAATACCAAGAGACCCAGTACTTC. Together with reference TRBV7-9 and TRBJ2-5, the CDR3 gives the full variable domain: DTGVSQNPRHKITKRGQNVTFRCDPISEHNRLYWYRQTLGQGPEFLTYFQNEAQLEKSRLLSDRFSAERPKGSFSTLEIQRTEQGDSAMYLCASSLGRGEYQETQYFGPGTRLLVL.

This chain joins TRBV27 and TRBJ2-6, with 8 nucleotides matching TRBD1. Looked up from germline, CDR1 is MNHEY and CDR2 is SMNVEV (reference sequence). The CDR3 contains 20 residues. Germline trimming cut 4 bases from V and 1 base from J; bases unmatched to any gene: 15. This chain's CDR3 is CASSSFLPGQGSSGANVLTF. The DNA for the CDR3 is TGTGCCAGCAGTTCTTTCCTCCCTGGACAGGGTTCATCTGGGGCCAACGTCCTGACTTTC.

This clonotype was found many times. This chain joins TRBV12-3 or TRBV12-4 and TRBJ2-7, with a weak D call TRBD2 (6 bases). The V end lost 0 bases, the J end lost 6 bases, and 15 bases lay between the germline ends. The length of the CDR3 is 15 residues. The CDR3 DNA follows: TGTGCCAGCAGTTTAGCGGCCGGGAGCTACTTCGAGCAGTACTTC. As protein: CASSLAAGSYFEQYF.